The rows below give T cell receptor beta chains drawn from one sample of a study of shared T cell receptors in the human thymus. TCRdb keeps only in-frame clones here, not all; method: immunoSEQ multiplex PCR. The table includes some 640,000 clones, about 90% detected once. The sample also formed part of further work on human thymus T cells.

Material: thymocytes. These receptors were collected from a boy younger than two with a congenital heart defect. Each CDR3 is given with its conserved first and last residue. The order of the fields is D gene, V gene, J gene, clone size, CDR3 protein, CDR3 DNA. The D gene is left open where the match is weak. Some rows have no size entry. The others give once, few or many, or a class for an expanded clone.

D: TRBD1
V: TRBV28
J: TRBJ2-1
size: -
CDR3: CASSRDRGTYNEQFF
DNA: TGTGCCAGCAGCCGGGACAGGGGAACCTACAATGAGCAGTTCTTC

D: -
V: TRBV11-3
J: TRBJ1-5
size: few
CDR3: CASSLGSGSEPQHF
DNA: TGTGCCAGCAGCTTAGGGTCCGGGTCCGAGCCCCAGCATTTT

D: -
V: TRBV5-6
J: TRBJ2-3
size: -
CDR3: CASSPTVEGPSTDTQYF
DNA: TGTGCCAGCAGCCCCACCGTCGAGGGCCCTAGCACAGATACGCAGTATTTT

D: -
V: TRBV21-1
J: TRBJ1-1
size: -
CDR3: CASSPQDRVLNTEAFF
DNA: TGTGCCAGCAGCCCCCAAGACAGGGTGTTGAACACTGAAGCTTTCTTT

D: -
V: TRBV5-4
J: TRBJ2-6
size: -
CDR3: CASSSEGASWANVLTF
DNA: TGTGCCAGCAGCTCGGAGGGGGCCTCTTGGGCCAACGTCCTGACTTTC

D: TRBD1
V: TRBV7-8
J: TRBJ2-4
size: -
CDR3: CASSLGGQGESSLAKNIQYF
DNA: TGTGCCAGCAGCTTAGGAGGACAGGGGGAATCTTCCCTAGCCAAAAACATTCAGTACTTC

D: -
V: TRBV6-5
J: TRBJ1-2
size: -
CDR3: CASSSGTSSGYTF
DNA: TGTGCCAGCAGTTCCGGGACAAGCAGTGGCTACACCTTC

D: TRBD2
V: TRBV5-4
J: TRBJ2-7
size: once
CDR3: CASSLGRLAGGSEQYF
DNA: TGTGCCAGCAGCTTGGGCCGACTAGCGGGAGGTTCCGAGCAGTACTTC

D: TRBD1
V: TRBV28
J: TRBJ1-5
size: -
CDR3: CASSLSRTGQRQPQHF
DNA: TGTGCCAGCAGTTTATCGAGGACAGGGCAGCGTCAGCCCCAGCATTTT

D: -
V: TRBV5-6
J: TRBJ2-5
size: -
CDR3: CASRRGETQYF
DNA: TGTGCCAGCAGGAGGGGGGAGACCCAGTACTTC

D: -
V: TRBV6-1
J: TRBJ2-3
size: few
CDR3: CASSETTDTQYF
DNA: TGTGCCAGCAGTGAAACTACGGATACGCAGTATTTT

D: TRBD2
V: TRBV4-3
J: TRBJ2-5
size: -
CDR3: CASSHLRPTSGRGVGETQYF
DNA: TGCGCCAGCAGCCATTTACGGCCCACTAGCGGGAGGGGAGTTGGGGAGACCCAGTACTTC

D: TRBD2
V: TRBV11-3
J: TRBJ2-1
size: -
CDR3: CASSCKSSGDYNEQFF
DNA: TGTGCCAGCAGCTGTAAATCTAGCGGGGATTACAATGAGCAGTTCTTC

D: -
V: TRBV6-6
J: TRBJ2-1
size: -
CDR3: CASSYPPGGPYNEQFF
DNA: TGTGCCAGCAGTTACCCGCCCGGGGGGCCCTACAATGAGCAGTTCTTC

D: -
V: TRBV28
J: TRBJ1-3
size: -
CDR3: CASGRRSGNTIYF
DNA: TGTGCCAGCGGGCGACGCTCTGGAAACACCATATATTTT

D: -
V: TRBV12-5
J: TRBJ1-1
size: -
CDR3: CASGPPTETNTEAFF
DNA: TGTGCTAGTGGGCCCCCGACAGAGACGAACACTGAAGCTTTCTTT

D: -
V: TRBV11-2
J: TRBJ2-7
size: -
CDR3: CASSSRSYEQYF
DNA: TGTGCCAGCAGCTCGAGGAGTTACGAGCAGTACTTC

D: TRBD2
V: TRBV7-9
J: TRBJ2-3
size: once
CDR3: CASSLARLAGYTDTQYF
DNA: TGTGCCAGCAGCTTAGCGCGGCTAGCGGGCTACACAGATACGCAGTATTTT

D: -
V: TRBV6-1
J: TRBJ2-7
size: once
CDR3: CASSAANPSYEQYF
DNA: TGTGCCAGCAGTGCCGCTAACCCCTCCTACGAGCAGTACTTC

D: TRBD2
V: TRBV28
J: TRBJ2-3
size: -
CDR3: CASSLKRGGTDTQYF
DNA: TGTGCCAGCAGTTTAAAGCGGGGGGGCACAGATACGCAGTATTTT

D: TRBD1
V: TRBV28
J: TRBJ2-7
size: -
CDR3: CASSLTGQTYEQYF
DNA: TGTGCCAGCAGTTTGACAGGGCAAACCTACGAGCAGTACTTC

D: -
V: TRBV6-1
J: TRBJ2-1
size: -
CDR3: CASSEEAGRNEQFF
DNA: TGTGCCAGCAGTGAAGAGGCAGGGCGGAATGAGCAGTTCTTC

D: -
V: TRBV2
J: TRBJ1-2
size: -
CDR3: CASSEVDRILRSYGYTF
DNA: TGTGCCAGCAGTGAAGTGGATCGAATTTTAAGGAGCTATGGCTACACCTTC

D: TRBD2
V: TRBV19
J: TRBJ2-5
size: -
CDR3: CASSSKGGGTQYF
DNA: TGTGCCAGTAGTTCAAAGGGCGGGGGGACCCAGTACTTC

D: TRBD1
V: TRBV7-9
J: TRBJ1-1
size: -
CDR3: CASKTGWFSEAFF
DNA: TGTGCCAGTAAGACAGGGTGGTTTAGTGAAGCTTTCTTT

D: TRBD1
V: TRBV27
J: TRBJ1-5
size: -
CDR3: CASSGTAPSHYSNQPQHF
DNA: TGTGCCAGCAGCGGGACAGCTCCTTCGCACTATAGCAATCAGCCCCAGCATTTT

D: -
V: TRBV11-2
J: TRBJ2-5
size: -
CDR3: CASSLGVGEETQYF
DNA: TGTGCCAGCAGCTTAGGAGTAGGGGAAGAGACCCAGTACTTC

D: -
V: TRBV4-3
J: TRBJ2-1
size: -
CDR3: CASSPTGPTWNEQFF
DNA: TGCGCCAGCAGCCCCACAGGCCCAACGTGGAATGAGCAGTTCTTC

D: TRBD1
V: TRBV14
J: TRBJ2-7
size: once
CDR3: CASSHLYSDRAHEQYF
DNA: TGTGCCAGCAGCCACCTATATTCTGACAGGGCCCACGAGCAGTACTTC

D: -
V: TRBV7-9
J: TRBJ2-1
size: -
CDR3: CASSLYRALCSYNEQFF
DNA: TGTGCCAGCAGCCTGTACAGGGCCCTTTGCTCCTACAATGAGCAGTTCTTC

D: -
V: TRBV5-6
J: TRBJ1-1
size: -
CDR3: CASSLPQGSNTEAFF
DNA: TGTGCCAGCAGCTTACCCCAGGGTTCGAACACTGAAGCTTTCTTT

D: TRBD1
V: TRBV30
J: TRBJ2-2
size: -
CDR3: CAWRPTGQYTGELFF
DNA: TGTGCCTGGAGACCGACAGGGCAGTACACCGGGGAGCTGTTTTTT

D: TRBD2
V: TRBV27
J: TRBJ2-7
size: -
CDR3: CASSFKPGLAGGTNYEQYF
DNA: TGTGCCAGCAGTTTCAAACCGGGACTAGCGGGAGGGACGAACTACGAGCAGTACTTC

D: -
V: TRBV6-6
J: TRBJ2-2
size: once
CDR3: CASSPRMRSGELFF
DNA: TGTGCCAGCAGCCCCCGGATGCGGTCCGGGGAGCTGTTTTTT

D: -
V: TRBV4-1
J: TRBJ1-2
size: -
CDR3: CASSQEGAGNYGYTF
DNA: TGCGCCAGCAGCCAAGAAGGTGCAGGGAACTATGGCTACACCTTC

D: TRBD1
V: TRBV28
J: TRBJ1-2
size: -
CDR3: CASSLDRDRGPGNYGYTF
DNA: TGTGCCAGCAGTCTTGACCGGGACAGGGGGCCGGGTAACTATGGCTACACCTTC

D: -
V: TRBV25-1
J: TRBJ2-1
size: -
CDR3: CATQHNHGQHNEQFF
DNA: TGTGCCACCCAACACAACCACGGACAGCACAATGAGCAGTTCTTC